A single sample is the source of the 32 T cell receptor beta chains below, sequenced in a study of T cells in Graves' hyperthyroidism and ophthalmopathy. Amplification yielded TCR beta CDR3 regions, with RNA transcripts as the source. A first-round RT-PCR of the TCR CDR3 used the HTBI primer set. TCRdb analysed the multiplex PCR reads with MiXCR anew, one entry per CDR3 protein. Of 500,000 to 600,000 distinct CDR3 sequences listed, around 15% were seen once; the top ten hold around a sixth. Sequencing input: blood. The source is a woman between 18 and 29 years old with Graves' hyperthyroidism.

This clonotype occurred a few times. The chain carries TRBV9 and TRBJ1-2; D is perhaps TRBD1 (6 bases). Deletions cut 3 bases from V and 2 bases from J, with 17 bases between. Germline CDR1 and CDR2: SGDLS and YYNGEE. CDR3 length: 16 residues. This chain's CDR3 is CASSDPTGSGNYGYTF. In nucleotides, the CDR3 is TGTGCCAGCAGCGACCCCACAGGGTCGGGAAACTATGGCTACACCTTC.

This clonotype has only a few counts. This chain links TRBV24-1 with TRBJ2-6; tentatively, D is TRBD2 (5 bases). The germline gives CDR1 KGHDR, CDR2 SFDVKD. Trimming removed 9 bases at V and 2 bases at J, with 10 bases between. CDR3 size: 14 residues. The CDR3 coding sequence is TGTGCCACCGGAGGAGACCCTGGGGCCAACGTCCTGACTTTC. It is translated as CATGGDPGANVLTF.

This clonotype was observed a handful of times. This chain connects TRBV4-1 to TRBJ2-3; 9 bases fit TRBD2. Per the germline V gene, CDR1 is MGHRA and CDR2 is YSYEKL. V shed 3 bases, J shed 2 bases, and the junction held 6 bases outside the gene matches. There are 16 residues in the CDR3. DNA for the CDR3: TGCGCCAGCAGCCAGGCTAGGACTAGCGTCACAGATACGCAGTATTTT. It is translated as CASSQARTSVTDTQYF.

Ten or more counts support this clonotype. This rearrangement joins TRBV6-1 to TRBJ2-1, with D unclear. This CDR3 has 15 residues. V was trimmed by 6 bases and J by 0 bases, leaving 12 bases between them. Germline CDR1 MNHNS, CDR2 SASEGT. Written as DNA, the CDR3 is TGTGCCAGCAGGTCACGGGCGGCCTCCTACAATGAGCAGTTCTTC. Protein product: CASRSRAASYNEQFF.

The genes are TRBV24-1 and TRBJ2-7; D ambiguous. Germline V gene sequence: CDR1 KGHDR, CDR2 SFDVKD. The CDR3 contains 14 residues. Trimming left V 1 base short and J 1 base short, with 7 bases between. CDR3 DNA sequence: TGTGCCACCAGTGATTTCCCTAGATCCTACGAGCAGTACTTC. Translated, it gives CATSDFPRSYEQYF.

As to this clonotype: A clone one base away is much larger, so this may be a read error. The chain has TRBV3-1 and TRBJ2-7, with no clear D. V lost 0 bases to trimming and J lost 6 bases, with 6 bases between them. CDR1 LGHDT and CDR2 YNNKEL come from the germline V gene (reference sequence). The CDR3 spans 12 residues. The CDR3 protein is CASSQDPGEQYF. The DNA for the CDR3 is TGTGCCAGCAGCCAAGATCCAGGCGAGCAGTACTTC.

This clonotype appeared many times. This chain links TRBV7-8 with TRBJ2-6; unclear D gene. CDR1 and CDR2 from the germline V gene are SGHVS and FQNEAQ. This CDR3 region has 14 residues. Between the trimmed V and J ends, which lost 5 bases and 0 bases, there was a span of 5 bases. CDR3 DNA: TGTGCCAGCAGCGCCGACTCTGGGGCCAACGTCCTGACTTTC. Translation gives CASSADSGANVLTF.

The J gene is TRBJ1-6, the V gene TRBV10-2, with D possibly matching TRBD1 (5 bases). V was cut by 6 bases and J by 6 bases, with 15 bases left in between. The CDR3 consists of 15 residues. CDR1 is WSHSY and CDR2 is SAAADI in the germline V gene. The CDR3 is CASSSWGLSNSPLHF. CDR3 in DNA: TGCGCCAGCAGCTCATGGGGGTTGAGTAATTCACCCCTCCACTTT.

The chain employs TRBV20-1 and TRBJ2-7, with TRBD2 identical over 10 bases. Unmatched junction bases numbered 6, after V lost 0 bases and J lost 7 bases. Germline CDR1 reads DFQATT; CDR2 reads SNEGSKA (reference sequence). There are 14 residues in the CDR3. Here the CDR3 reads CSARDVAGGPEQYF. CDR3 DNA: TGCAGTGCTAGAGATGTAGCGGGAGGACCGGAGCAGTACTTC.

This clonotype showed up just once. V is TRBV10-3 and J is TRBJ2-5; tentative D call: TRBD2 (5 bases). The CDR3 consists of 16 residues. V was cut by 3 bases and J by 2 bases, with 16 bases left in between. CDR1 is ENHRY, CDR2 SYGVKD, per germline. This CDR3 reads CAISDPRAGLQETQYF. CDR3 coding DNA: TGTGCCATCAGTGACCCCCGGGCGGGCTTACAAGAGACCCAGTACTTC.

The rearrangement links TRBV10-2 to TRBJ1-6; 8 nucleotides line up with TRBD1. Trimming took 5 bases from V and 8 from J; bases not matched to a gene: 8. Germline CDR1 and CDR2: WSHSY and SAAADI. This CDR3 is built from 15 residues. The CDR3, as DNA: TGCGCCAGCAGTCTCCGACAGGGGCGTGATTCACCCCTCCACTTT. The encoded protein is CASSLRQGRDSPLHF.

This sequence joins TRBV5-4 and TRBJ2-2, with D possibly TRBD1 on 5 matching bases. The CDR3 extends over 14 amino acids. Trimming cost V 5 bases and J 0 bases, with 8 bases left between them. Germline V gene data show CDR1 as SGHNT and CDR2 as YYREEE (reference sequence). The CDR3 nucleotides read TGTGCCAGCAGACAGGTCTCGAACACCGGGGAGCTGTTTTTT. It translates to CASRQVSNTGELFF.

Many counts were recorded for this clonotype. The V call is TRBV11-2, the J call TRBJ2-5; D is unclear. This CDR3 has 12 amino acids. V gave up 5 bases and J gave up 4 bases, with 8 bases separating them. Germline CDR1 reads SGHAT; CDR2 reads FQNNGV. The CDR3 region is CASSPTGETQYF. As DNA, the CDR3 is TGTGCCAGCAGCCCCACGGGAGAGACCCAGTACTTC.

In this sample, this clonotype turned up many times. The CDR3 here is CASSLDSRNTEAFF. CDR3 DNA sequence: TGTGCCAGCAGCTTAGACAGTAGAAACACTGAAGCTTTCTTT. V gene TRBV5-8 combines with J gene TRBJ1-1; tentative D call: TRBD1 (5 bases). This CDR3 has 14 amino acids. The V end lost 2 bases, the J end lost 2 bases, and 10 bases lay between the germline ends. CDR1 and CDR2 from the germline V gene are SGHTS and YDEGEE.

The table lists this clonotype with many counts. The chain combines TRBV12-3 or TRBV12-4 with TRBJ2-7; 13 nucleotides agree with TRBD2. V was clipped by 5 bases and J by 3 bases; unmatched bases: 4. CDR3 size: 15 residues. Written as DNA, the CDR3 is TGTGCCAGCAGTCCAGGACTAGCGGGAGTCTACGAGCAGTACTTC. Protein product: CASSPGLAGVYEQYF.

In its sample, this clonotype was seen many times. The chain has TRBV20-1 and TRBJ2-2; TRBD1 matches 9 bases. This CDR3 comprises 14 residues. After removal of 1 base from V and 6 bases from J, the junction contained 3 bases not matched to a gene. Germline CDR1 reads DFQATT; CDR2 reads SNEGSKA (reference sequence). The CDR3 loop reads CSARGDRAPGELFF. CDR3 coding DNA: TGCAGTGCTAGAGGGGACAGGGCGCCCGGGGAGCTGTTTTTT.

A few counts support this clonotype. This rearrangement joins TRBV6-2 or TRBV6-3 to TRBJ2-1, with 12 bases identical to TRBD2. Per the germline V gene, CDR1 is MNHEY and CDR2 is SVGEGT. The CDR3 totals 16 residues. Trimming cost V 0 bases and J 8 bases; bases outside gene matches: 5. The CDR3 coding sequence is TGTGCCAGCAGTTACTCGCTAGCGGGGGGGAGGCATGAGCAGTTCTTC. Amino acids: CASSYSLAGGRHEQFF.

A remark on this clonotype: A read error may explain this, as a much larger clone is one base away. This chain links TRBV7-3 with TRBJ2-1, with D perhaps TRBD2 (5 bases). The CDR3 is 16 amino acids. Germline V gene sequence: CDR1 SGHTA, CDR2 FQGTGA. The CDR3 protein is CASSPNPSSGNNEQLF. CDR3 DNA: TGTGCCAGCAGTCCAAATCCTTCCTCGGGGAACAATGAGCAGCTCTTC.

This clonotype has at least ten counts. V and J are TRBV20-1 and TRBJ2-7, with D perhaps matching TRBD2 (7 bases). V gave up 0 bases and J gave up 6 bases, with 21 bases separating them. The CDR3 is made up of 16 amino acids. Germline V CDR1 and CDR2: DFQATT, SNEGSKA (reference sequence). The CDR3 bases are TGCAGTGCTAGAGATACAGGGCGGGAGCGCGTCGGCGAGCAGTACTTC. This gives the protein CSARDTGRERVGEQYF.

Written as DNA, the CDR3 is TGTGCCAGCTCACCACCTTCCCGGCGGAGGAACACTGAAGCTTTCTTT. Protein: CASSPPSRRRNTEAFF. The rearrangement uses TRBV18 and TRBJ1-1; D not certain. Trimming stripped 0 bases from V and 1 base from J, with 12 bases between. The germline gives CDR1 KGHSH, CDR2 LQKENI. This CDR3 has 16 residues. The entire variable domain, with the rest obtained from reference TRBV18 and TRBJ1-1, is as follows: NAGVMQNPRHLVRRRGQEARLRCSPMKGHSHVYWYRQLPEEGLKFMVYLQKENIIDESGMPKERFSAEFPKEGPSILRIQQVVRGDSAAYFCASSPPSRRRNTEAFFGQGTRLTVV.

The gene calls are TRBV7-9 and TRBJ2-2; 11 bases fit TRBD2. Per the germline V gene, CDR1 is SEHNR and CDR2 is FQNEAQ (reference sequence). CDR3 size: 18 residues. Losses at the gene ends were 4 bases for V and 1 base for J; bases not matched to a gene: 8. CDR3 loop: CASSSTLLAGGNTGELFF. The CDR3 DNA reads TGTGCCAGCAGCTCAACCCTCCTAGCGGGAGGGAACACCGGGGAGCTGTTTTTT.

The CDR3 sequence is CASNGDRGIDTQYF. The DNA for the CDR3 is TGTGCCTCCAACGGGGACAGGGGCATAGATACGCAGTATTTT. J is TRBJ2-3 and V is TRBV19; 10 nucleotides match TRBD1. With V trimmed by 11 bases and J by 5 bases, 10 bases remained unmatched. Germline lookup yields CDR1 LNHDA and CDR2 SQIVND (reference sequence). This CDR3 has 14 residues. Combining the CDR3 with reference TRBV19 and TRBJ2-3 gives the whole variable domain DGGITQSPKYLFRKEGQNVTLSCEQNLNHDAMYWYRQDPGQGLRLIYYSQIVNDFQKGDIAEGYSVSREKKESFPLTVTSAQKNPTAFYLCASNGDRGIDTQYFGPGTRLTVL.

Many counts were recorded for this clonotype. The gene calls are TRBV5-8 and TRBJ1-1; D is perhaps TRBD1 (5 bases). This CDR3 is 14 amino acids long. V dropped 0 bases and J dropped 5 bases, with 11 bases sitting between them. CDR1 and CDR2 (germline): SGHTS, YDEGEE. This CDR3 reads CASSLVGVQTEAFF. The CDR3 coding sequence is TGTGCCAGCAGCTTGGTAGGGGTACAGACTGAAGCTTTCTTT.

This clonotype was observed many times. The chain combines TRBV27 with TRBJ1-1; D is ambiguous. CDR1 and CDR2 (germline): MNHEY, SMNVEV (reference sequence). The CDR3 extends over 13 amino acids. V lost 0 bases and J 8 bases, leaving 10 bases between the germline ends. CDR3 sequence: CASSLSIRREAFF. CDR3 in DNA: TGTGCCAGCAGTTTATCGATCAGGCGCGAAGCTTTCTTT.

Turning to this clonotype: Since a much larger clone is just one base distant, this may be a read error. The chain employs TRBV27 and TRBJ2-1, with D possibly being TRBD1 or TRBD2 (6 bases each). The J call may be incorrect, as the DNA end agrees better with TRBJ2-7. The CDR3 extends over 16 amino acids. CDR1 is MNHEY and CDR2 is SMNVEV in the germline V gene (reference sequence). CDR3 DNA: TGTGCCACCCAAACCAGGGGCGCGGGGTCCTACAATGAGCAGTACTTC. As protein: CATQTRGAGSYNEQYF.

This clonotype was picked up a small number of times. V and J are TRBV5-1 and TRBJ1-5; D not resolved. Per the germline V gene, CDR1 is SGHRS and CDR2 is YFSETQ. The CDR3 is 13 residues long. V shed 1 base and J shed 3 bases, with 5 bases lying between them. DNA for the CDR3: TGCGCCAGCAGCTTGACAGCCAATCAGCCCCAGCATTTT. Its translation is CASSLTANQPQHF.

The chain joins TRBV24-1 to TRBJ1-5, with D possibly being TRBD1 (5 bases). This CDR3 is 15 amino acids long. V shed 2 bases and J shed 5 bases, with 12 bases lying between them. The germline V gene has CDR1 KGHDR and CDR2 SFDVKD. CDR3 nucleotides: TGTGCCACCAGTGATTCCCAGGGTGCCGATCAGCCCCAGCATTTT. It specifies CATSDSQGADQPQHF.

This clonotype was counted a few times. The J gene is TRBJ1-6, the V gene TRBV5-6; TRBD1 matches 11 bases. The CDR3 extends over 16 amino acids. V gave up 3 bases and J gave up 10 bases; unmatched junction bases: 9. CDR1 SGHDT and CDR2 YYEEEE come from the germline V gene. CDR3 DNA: TGTGCCAGCAGCTCGCGGACAGGGGGCATGGGGTCACCCCTCCACTTT. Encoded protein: CASSSRTGGMGSPLHF. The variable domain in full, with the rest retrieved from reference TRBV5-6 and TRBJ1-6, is DAGVTQSPTHLIKTRGQQVTLRCSPKSGHDTVSWYQQALGQGPQFIFQYYEEEERQRGNFPDRFSGHQFPNYSSELNVNALLLGDSALYLCASSSRTGGMGSPLHFGNGTRLTVT.

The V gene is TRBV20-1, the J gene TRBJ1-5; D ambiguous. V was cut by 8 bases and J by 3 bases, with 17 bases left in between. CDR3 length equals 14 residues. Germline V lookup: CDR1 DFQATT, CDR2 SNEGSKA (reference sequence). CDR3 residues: CSSRRPNTNQPQHF. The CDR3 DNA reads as TGCAGTTCCAGACGGCCGAATACCAATCAGCCCCAGCATTTT.

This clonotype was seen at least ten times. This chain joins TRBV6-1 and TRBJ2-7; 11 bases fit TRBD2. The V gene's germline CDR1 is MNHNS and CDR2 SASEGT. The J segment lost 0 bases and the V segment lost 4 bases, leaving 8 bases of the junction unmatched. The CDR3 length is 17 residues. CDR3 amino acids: CASSAGTSGAHSYEQYF. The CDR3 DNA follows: TGTGCCAGCAGTGCCGGGACTAGCGGCGCCCACTCCTACGAGCAGTACTTC.

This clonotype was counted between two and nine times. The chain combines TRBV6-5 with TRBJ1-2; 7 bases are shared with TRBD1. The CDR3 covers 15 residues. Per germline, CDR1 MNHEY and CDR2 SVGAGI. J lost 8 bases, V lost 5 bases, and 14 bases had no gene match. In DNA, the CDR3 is TGTGCCAGCAGTAAAGGGGACAGCATCTATAACGGCTACACCTTC. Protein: CASSKGDSIYNGYTF.

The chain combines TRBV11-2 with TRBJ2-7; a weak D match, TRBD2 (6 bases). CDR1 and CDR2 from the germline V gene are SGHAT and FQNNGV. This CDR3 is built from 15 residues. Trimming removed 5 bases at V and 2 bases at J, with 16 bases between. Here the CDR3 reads CASSLPGAGTYEQYF. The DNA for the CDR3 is TGTGCCAGCAGCCTCCCTGGGGCGGGGACCTACGAGCAGTACTTC.